This passage covers 21 T cell receptor beta chains from one sample sequenced in a study of CD8+ T cells in alopecia areata. Alopecia areata patients provided lesional scalp punch biopsies and peripheral blood, both collected for the study. The sequencing template was cDNA reverse transcribed from extracted RNA. Repertoires were generated with immunoSEQ multiplex PCR, while TCRdb's copy carries only in-frame clones and drops some. The sample has 13,000 or so clones; around three fifths are singletons. Sequenced input: skin. These receptors all come from a human donor with alopecia areata.

This clone has a handful of counts. CDR3 coding DNA: TGTGCCAGCAGTTTATCGGGAAACCCCTACAATGAGCAGTTCTTC. Its translation: CASSLSGNPYNEQFF. V is TRBV28 and J is TRBJ2-1; D perhaps matches TRBD2 (5 bases). Trimming shortened V by 1 base and J by 2 bases, and 9 bases separated the two germline ends. The germline CDR1 and CDR2 sequences are MDHEN and SYDVKM. This CDR3 has 15 amino acids. The entire variable domain, with the rest obtained from reference TRBV28 and TRBJ2-1, is as follows: DVKVTQSSRYLVKRTGEKVFLECVQDMDHENMFWYRQDPGLGLRLIYFSYDVKMKEKGDIPEGYSVSREKKERFSLILESASTNQTSMYLCASSLSGNPYNEQFFGPGTRLTVL.

The chain couples TRBV28 to TRBJ1-1, with 10 bases fitting TRBD1. Germline CDR1 MDHEN, CDR2 SYDVKM. V was pared by 3 bases and J by 0 bases, with 10 bases of the junction left unmatched. The CDR3 extends over 18 amino acids. The CDR3 here is CASSLGVWDRGLNTEAFF. CDR3 bases: TGTGCCAGCAGTTTGGGAGTTTGGGACAGGGGCTTGAACACTGAAGCTTTCTTT.

This clone has more than one count but fewer than ten. The CDR3 loop reads CASSQYPQGARETQYF. CDR3 nucleotides: TGTGCCAGCAGTCAATACCCTCAGGGGGCTCGGGAGACCCAGTACTTC. The chain is built from TRBV27 and TRBJ2-5, with TRBD1 matching 8 bases. CDR3 length equals 16 residues. CDR1 MNHEY and CDR2 SMNVEV come from the germline V gene (reference sequence). The junction had 13 bases not matched to a gene; V was cut back by 5 bases and J by 5 bases.

CDR3 nucleotide sequence: TGCAGCGCTGGGCCTGGCGGGAGGGCCGAGGAGCAGTACTTC. Amino acid sequence: CSAGPGGRAEEQYF. The chain uses TRBV29-1 and TRBJ2-7; 9 nucleotides agree with TRBD2. Germline CDR1 reads SQVTM; CDR2 reads ANQGSEA. V lost 7 bases, J lost 7 bases, and 14 bases stayed unmatched. The CDR3 spans 14 residues.

The chain uses TRBV5-1 and TRBJ2-5, with 16 bases that match TRBD2. Germline-derived CDR1 and CDR2 are SGHRS and YFSETQ. This CDR3 is built from 18 residues. With V trimmed by 3 bases and J by 2 bases, 7 bases remained unmatched. The CDR3 DNA sequence: TGCGCCAGCAGCTGGACGGGACTAGCGGGGGGGCAGCAAGAGACCCAGTACTTC. It translates to CASSWTGLAGGQQETQYF.

Details on this clone: The junction differs from germline at one of its ends, possibly a read error. This rearrangement joins TRBV10-3 to TRBJ2-3; 7 bases map to TRBD2. The CDR3 contains 17 residues. The V gene's germline CDR1 is ENHRY and CDR2 SYGVKD. CDR3 sequence (DNA): TGTGCCATCACTGAGCGGGACCCCCTTGACTTCACAGATACGCAGTATTTT. As protein: CAITERDPLDFTDTQYF.

J is TRBJ1-2 and V is TRBV30, with TRBD1 as a possible D gene (5 bases). From germline, CDR1 is GTSNPN and CDR2 SVGIG (reference sequence). V was clipped by 5 bases and J by 13 bases, with 11 bases between them. This CDR3 comprises 9 residues. CDR3 residues: CAWGIRGTF. Here the CDR3 DNA reads TGTGCCTGGGGGATTAGGGGCACCTTC.

The rearrangement uses TRBV30 and TRBJ2-7; D may be TRBD2 (5 bases). The germline V and J ends were trimmed by 3 bases and 4 bases, with 22 bases remaining between them. The CDR3 has 16 residues. CDR1 GTSNPN and CDR2 SVGIG come from the germline V gene (reference sequence). The CDR3 DNA sequence: TGTGCCTGGAGACAGAACGCCGCCCGAGGGTGGTACGAGCAGTACTTC. Translating it yields CAWRQNAARGWYEQYF. The variable domain in full, with the rest retrieved from reference TRBV30 and TRBJ2-7, is SQTIHQWPATLVQPVGSPLSLECTVEGTSNPNLYWYRQAAGRGLQLLFYSVGIGQISSEVPQNLSASRPQDRQFILSSKKLLLSDSGFYLCAWRQNAARGWYEQYFGPGTRLTVT.

The chain employs TRBV7-2 and TRBJ2-3; no clear D. The V gene lost 3 bases and the J gene lost 5 bases, with 6 bases spanning the gap. Looked up from germline, CDR1 is SGHTA and CDR2 is FQGNSA. CDR3 length: 12 residues. Written as DNA, the CDR3 is TGTGCCAGCAGCTTGTACGTAGATACGCAGTATTTT. Residues: CASSLYVDTQYF.

In DNA, the CDR3 is TGTGCCAGCAGCTTAGAGTCTAGGTTTGAGACCCAGTACTTC. It translates to CASSLESRFETQYF. The chain uses TRBV7-2 and TRBJ2-5; D is ambiguous. The germline gives CDR1 SGHTA, CDR2 FQGNSA. The ends were cut back, 1 base at V and 5 bases at J, with 11 bases in the middle. The CDR3 spans 14 residues. Full variable domain (rest looked up from reference TRBV7-2 and TRBJ2-5): GAGVSQSPSNKVTEKGKDVELRCDPISGHTALYWYRQSLGQGLEFLIYFQGNSAPDKSGLPSDRFSAERTGGSVSTLTIQRTQQEDSAVYLCASSLESRFETQYFGPGTRLLVL.

The chain is built from TRBV9 and TRBJ2-7; D might be TRBD2 (5 bases). CDR1 and CDR2 (germline): SGDLS, YYNGEE. This CDR3 spans 16 amino acids. Trimming took off 0 bases at V and 0 bases at J, with 13 bases between the two ends. The DNA of the CDR3 is TGTGCCAGCAGCGTAGTGAGGGCAGCGAGCTCCTACGAGCAGTACTTC. Translated, it gives CASSVVRAASSYEQYF.

V is TRBV11-2 and J is TRBJ2-1, with D perhaps being TRBD1 or TRBD2 (6 bases each). The ends were cut back, 7 bases at V and 0 bases at J, with 13 bases in the middle. The CDR3 covers 15 residues. Germline V gene data show CDR1 as SGHAT and CDR2 as FQNNGV. This chain's CDR3 is CASTGGLSSYNEQFF. For the CDR3, the DNA is TGTGCCAGCACCGGGGGCCTCAGCTCCTACAATGAGCAGTTCTTC.

The chain carries TRBV2 and TRBJ2-2; D is uncertain. The CDR3 runs 15 residues. Germline V gene lookup returns CDR1 SNHLY and CDR2 FYNNEI. V was trimmed by 2 bases and J by 4 bases, leaving 11 bases between them. The CDR3 DNA reads as TGTGCCAGCAGTGAATTGGGTGGCGGCACCGGGGAGCTGTTTTTT. It translates to CASSELGGGTGELFF.

This clone came up a few times. V is TRBV27 and J is TRBJ2-1, with 10 bases fitting TRBD2. Germline V gene lookup returns CDR1 MNHEY and CDR2 SMNVEV (reference sequence). The CDR3 runs to 18 residues. V trimming: 9 bases; J trimming: 7 bases; junction bases outside the gene matches: 21. The CDR3 spells CARKTGDGAGGPGNEQFF. Written as DNA, the CDR3 is TGTGCCAGAAAAACAGGGGATGGAGCGGGAGGGCCGGGGAATGAGCAGTTCTTC.

The chain uses TRBV20-1 and TRBJ2-5; 7 bases are shared with TRBD1. Germline values: CDR1 DFQATT, CDR2 SNEGSKA (reference sequence). This CDR3 contains 11 residues. The CDR3 DNA reads as TGCAGAGGGTGGACAGGAGAGACCCAGTACTTC. Its protein is CRGWTGETQYF.

This clone appeared a few times. In nucleotides, the CDR3 is TGTGCCAGTAGTACCGGGACGGTCCAAGAGACCCAGTACTTC. Translation gives CASSTGTVQETQYF. The rearrangement joins TRBV19 to TRBJ2-5; either TRBD1 or TRBD2 may supply D (5 bases each). Trimming stripped 4 bases from V and 1 base from J, with 10 bases between. Germline V lookup: CDR1 LNHDA, CDR2 SQIVND (reference sequence). This CDR3 region has 14 residues.

The V gene is TRBV7-2, the J gene TRBJ2-1; D is perhaps TRBD1 (5 bases). Germline-derived CDR1 and CDR2 are SGHTA and FQGNSA. V was cut by 3 bases and J by 7 bases, with 10 bases left in between. The CDR3 has 13 amino acids. The CDR3 coding sequence is TGTGCCAGCAGCTTTAAGGGGTCAAATGAGCAGTTCTTC. It translates to CASSFKGSNEQFF.

This clone was counted between two and nine times. The gene calls are TRBV25-1 and TRBJ2-7, with D possibly matching TRBD2 (6 bases). Germline V gene data show CDR1 as MGHDK and CDR2 as SYGVNS. The CDR3 sequence is 15 residues long. The ends were cut back, 5 bases at V and 6 bases at J, with 20 bases in the middle. The CDR3 here is CASSTMDLGGREQYF. CDR3 DNA: TGTGCCAGCAGTACGATGGACTTGGGGGGTCGCGAGCAGTACTTC.

This chain links TRBV5-1 with TRBJ1-5; TRBD1 aligns across 7 bases. The CDR3 sequence is 15 residues long. Trimming cost V 0 bases and J 4 bases; bases outside gene matches: 4. CDR1 SGHRS and CDR2 YFSETQ come from the germline V gene. CDR3 sequence reads: CASSLDRGLNQPQHF. The CDR3 coding sequence is TGCGCCAGCAGCTTGGATAGGGGGCTTAATCAGCCCCAGCATTTT.

Turning to this clone: Possible read error: a much larger clone is one base away. The same CDR3 is also encoded by other DNA sequences in this sample. The genes are TRBV6-5 and TRBJ2-5; D ambiguous. The CDR3 contains 13 residues. Germline CDR1 MNHEY, CDR2 SVGAGI. V was shortened by 0 bases and J by 5 bases, with 7 bases between the two germline ends. CDR3 amino acids: CASSYSGRETQYF. In DNA, the CDR3 is TGTGCCAGCAGTTACTCGGGCAGGGAGACCCAGTACTTC.

This rearrangement joins TRBV5-6 to TRBJ1-2, with D possibly being TRBD1 (5 bases). Germline V gene data show CDR1 as SGHDT and CDR2 as YYEEEE. There are 13 residues in the CDR3. The V end was cut by 0 bases, the J end by 6 bases, with 9 bases between. Written as DNA, the CDR3 is TGTGCCAGCAGCTTGGTAGGGGTCCATGGCTACACCTTC. Translation: CASSLVGVHGYTF.